The 22 T cell receptor beta chains listed next were all sequenced from one sample in a study of T cells after yellow fever vaccination (dated by TCRdb to about 2019). The treatment or condition label of this sample denotes: live attenuated yellow fever vaccine strain. Library preparation employed 5' RACE. The instrument given in TCRdb is Illumina HiSeq 2500. Using fastp at Q25 and MiXCR, TCRdb reprocessed the public reads and kept productive beta chains. Each record represents a unique CDR3 protein, reported with the most common genes and DNA among its rows. This sample lists 500,000 to 650,000 distinct CDR3 sequences; 9% to 15% were detected once. The top ten clonotypes cover around 14% of the sample. Sequenced here: PBMCs, sampled on the day of the yellow fever booster vaccination. The receptor source for this set is a man aged 25 to 40 who received the YFV17D yellow fever vaccine.

The V call is TRBV14, the J call TRBJ2-5; no definite D call. Germline V gene data show CDR1 as SGHDN and CDR2 as FVKESK. The CDR3 has 15 residues. Trimming cost V 4 bases and J 1 base, with 13 bases left between them. CDR3: CASSPYGGSQETQYF. In DNA form, the CDR3 reads TGTGCCAGCAGCCCCTACGGTGGCAGCCAAGAGACCCAGTACTTC.

The chain combines TRBV14 with TRBJ1-2; possibly TRBD1 for D (5 bases). V was clipped by 0 bases and J by 5 bases, with 16 bases between them. CDR1 SGHDN and CDR2 FVKESK come from the germline V gene. The length of the CDR3 is 16 residues. The CDR3 nucleotides read TGTGCCAGCAGCCAAGAAATTGCAGGGAGGGTTTATGGCTACACCTTC. The encoded protein is CASSQEIAGRVYGYTF.

The rearrangement uses TRBV20-1 and TRBJ2-1; D remains unclear. Germline assignment: CDR1 DFQATT and CDR2 SNEGSKA (reference sequence). The CDR3 length is 14 residues. The V gene lost 1 base and the J gene lost 0 bases, with 7 bases spanning the gap. This CDR3 reads CSARAGSSYNEQFF. The CDR3 coding sequence is TGCAGTGCTAGAGCGGGCAGCTCCTACAATGAGCAGTTCTTC.

V and J are TRBV7-9 and TRBJ1-1; D gene uncertain. This CDR3 contains 14 residues. The germline V gene encodes CDR1 SEHNR and CDR2 FQNEAQ (reference sequence). V gave up 5 bases and J gave up 5 bases, with 15 bases separating them. The CDR3 here is CASSQRRRETEAFF. The CDR3 DNA reads TGTGCCAGCAGCCAAAGGAGGAGGGAAACTGAAGCTTTCTTT. The full variable domain, with the rest looked up from reference TRBV7-9 and TRBJ1-1, is DTGVSQNPRHKITKRGQNVTFRCDPISEHNRLYWYRQTLGQGPEFLTYFQNEAQLEKSRLLSDRFSAERPKGSFSTLEIQRTEQGDSAMYLCASSQRRRETEAFFGQGTRLTVV.

The sample holds a few counts of this clonotype. The rearrangement links TRBV5-1 to TRBJ1-1; D is undetermined. Germline assignment: CDR1 SGHRS and CDR2 YFSETQ. V lost 5 bases, J lost 4 bases, and 9 bases lay in between. The CDR3 extends over 12 amino acids. The CDR3 region has the DNA TGCGCCAGCAGAAAGGAGGGCACTGAAGCTTTCTTT. Encoded protein: CASRKEGTEAFF.

The CDR3 loop is CASSVVGQWTGELFF. CDR3 in DNA: TGTGCCAGCAGCGTAGTGGGACAGTGGACCGGGGAGCTGTTTTTT. The V and J genes are TRBV9 and TRBJ2-2, with 7 bases fitting TRBD1. This CDR3 is 15 amino acids long. V was clipped by 0 bases and J by 5 bases; unmatched bases: 4. Germline V gene lookup returns CDR1 SGDLS and CDR2 YYNGEE. The full variable domain, its missing parts supplied by reference TRBV9 and TRBJ2-2, is DSGVTQTPKHLITATGQRVTLRCSPRSGDLSVYWYQQSLDQGLQFLIQYYNGEERAKGNILERFSAQQFPDLHSELNLSSLELGDSALYFCASSVVGQWTGELFFGEGSRLTVL.

The chain uses TRBV5-1 and TRBJ2-2; D possibly corresponds to TRBD2 (5 bases). CDR3 length equals 13 residues. Germline V gives CDR1 SGHRS, CDR2 YFSETQ. V was pared by 6 bases and J by 2 bases, with 8 bases between. The CDR3 DNA is TGCGCCAGCAAACTAGATAACACCGGGGAGCTGTTTTTT. Protein product: CASKLDNTGELFF. Drawing the rest from reference TRBV5-1 and TRBJ2-2, the complete variable domain is KAGVTQTPRYLIKTRGQQVTLSCSPISGHRSVSWYQQTPGQGLQFLFEYFSETQRNKGNFPGRFSGRQFSNSRSEMNVSTLELGDSALYLCASKLDNTGELFFGEGSRLTVL.

This clonotype has a count of ten or more. The chain joins TRBV5-1 to TRBJ2-7; D not resolved. Trimming stripped 0 bases from V and 4 bases from J, with 11 bases between. The germline V gene has CDR1 SGHRS and CDR2 YFSETQ. CDR3 length: 14 residues. Written as DNA, the CDR3 is TGCGCCAGCAGCTTGGAGGGATCGGAATACGAGCAGTACTTC. Protein: CASSLEGSEYEQYF.

This clonotype was found many times. This CDR3 reads CASSESSGLAGVGETQYF. As DNA, the CDR3 is TGCGCCAGCAGTGAGTCGAGCGGACTAGCGGGAGTCGGGGAGACCCAGTACTTC. This chain connects TRBV10-1 to TRBJ2-5; 13 bases agree with TRBD2. CDR1 is WNHNN, CDR2 SYGVQD, per germline (reference sequence). The CDR3 extends over 18 amino acids. The ends lost 0 bases at V and 5 bases at J; junction bases unmatched: 9.

The rearrangement uses TRBV5-1 and TRBJ2-1, with 8 bases identical to TRBD1. The germline CDR1 and CDR2 sequences are SGHRS and YFSETQ. V lost 7 bases and J lost 1; bases outside the gene matches: 10. This CDR3 has 16 amino acids. The CDR3 protein is CASGPGGPVSYNEQFF. The CDR3 DNA is TGCGCCAGCGGTCCAGGGGGCCCCGTGTCCTACAATGAGCAGTTCTTC.

The chain links TRBV9 to TRBJ2-7; 7 bases line up with TRBD1. CDR1 SGDLS and CDR2 YYNGEE come from the germline V gene. After removal of 0 bases from V and 6 bases from J, the junction contained 6 bases not matched to a gene. CDR3 length: 14 residues. The CDR3 here is CASSVGDRAGEQYF. The CDR3 DNA reads as TGTGCCAGCAGCGTAGGTGACAGGGCGGGCGAGCAGTACTTC.

This clonotype occurred a few times. J is TRBJ1-2 and V is TRBV20-1; D remains ambiguous. The germline gives CDR1 DFQATT, CDR2 SNEGSKA (reference sequence). V was pared by 3 bases and J by 4 bases, with 15 bases between. The CDR3 totals 14 residues. Here the CDR3 reads CSASGRPIPYGYTF. The CDR3 region has the DNA TGCAGTGCTAGTGGCAGACCTATCCCCTATGGCTACACCTTC.

This clonotype was counted between two and nine times. The V call is TRBV15, the J call TRBJ2-1; 7 nucleotides agree with TRBD1. Germline V gives CDR1 LNHNV, CDR2 YYDKDF (reference sequence). This CDR3 is 13 amino acids long. V trimming: 6 bases; J trimming: 9 bases; junction bases outside the gene matches: 8. The DNA of the CDR3 is TGTGCCACCAGAGTCACAGGGGTACTTGAGCAGTTCTTC. This codes for CATRVTGVLEQFF.

This clonotype has more than one count but fewer than ten. The chain employs TRBV4-2 and TRBJ2-4; no definite D call. The CDR3 is made up of 17 amino acids. From germline, CDR1 is LGHNA and CDR2 YNFKEQ. Trimming took off 1 base at V and 0 bases at J, with 13 bases between the two ends. Here the CDR3 reads CASSQASYDTAKNIQYF. CDR3 DNA: TGTGCCAGCAGCCAAGCTTCCTACGACACAGCCAAAAACATTCAGTACTTC.

This clonotype was observed a handful of times. The chain has TRBV7-2 and TRBJ2-5, with unresolved D. The CDR3 sequence is 13 residues long. Germline values: CDR1 SGHTA, CDR2 FQGNSA. V was trimmed by 4 bases and J by 1 base, leaving 7 bases between them. The CDR3 loop is CASSYGRQETQYF. As DNA, the CDR3 is TGTGCCAGCAGCTACGGACGCCAAGAGACCCAGTACTTC.

The chain carries TRBV6-2 or TRBV6-3 and TRBJ2-1; D remains ambiguous. Trimming cost V 5 bases and J 0 bases, with 11 bases left between them. The V gene's germline CDR1 is MNHEY and CDR2 SVGEGT. The CDR3 extends over 15 amino acids. Here the CDR3 DNA reads TGTGCCAGCAGTAGGGAAATCAGCTCCTACAATGAGCAGTTCTTC. It specifies CASSREISSYNEQFF.

V usage is TRBV20-1 and J usage is TRBJ2-7, with D possibly called TRBD1 or TRBD2 (5 bases each). CDR3 length: 14 residues. CDR1 and CDR2 from the germline V gene are DFQATT and SNEGSKA (reference sequence). Trimming took 3 bases from V and 6 from J, leaving 18 bases between them. The CDR3 protein is CSASVFGTQGEQYF. CDR3 coding DNA: TGCAGTGCTAGTGTTTTCGGGACCCAAGGCGAGCAGTACTTC.

This chain connects TRBV20-1 to TRBJ2-1; TRBD2 agrees at 8 bases. Germline V gene lookup returns CDR1 DFQATT and CDR2 SNEGSKA (reference sequence). This CDR3 is built from 11 residues. In DNA form, the CDR3 reads TGCAGCGGCGCGGCGGGAGGAGCCCAGTTCTTC. It encodes CSGAAGGAQFF.

V and J are TRBV15 and TRBJ2-3; 11 bases fit TRBD2. The trim removed 0 bases at V and 5 bases at J, leaving 7 bases unmatched. The CDR3 is 17 residues long. In germline, CDR1 is LNHNV, CDR2 YYDKDF (reference sequence). The DNA of the CDR3 is TGTGCCACCAGCAGAGATCCCACTAGCGGGAGTCTAGATACGCAGTATTTT. It specifies CATSRDPTSGSLDTQYF.

This clonotype came up a few times. V gene TRBV6-1 combines with J gene TRBJ2-7; 11 nucleotides match TRBD2. The CDR3 runs 14 residues. CDR1 and CDR2 from the germline V gene are MNHNS and SASEGT. The J segment lost 6 bases and the V segment lost 6 bases, leaving 7 bases of the junction unmatched. This chain's CDR3 is CASRRETSGIEQYF. The CDR3 nucleotides read TGTGCCAGCAGGCGAGAGACTAGCGGGATCGAGCAGTACTTC.

Details on this clonotype: This may arise from a read error, as a much more abundant clone is one base away. The rearrangement joins TRBV19 to TRBJ1-1; a weak D match, TRBD1 (6 bases). Germline CDR1 reads LNHDA; CDR2 reads SQIVND (reference sequence). The CDR3 is made up of 13 amino acids. DNA for the CDR3: TGTGCCAGTAGTACAACAGGGAACACTGAAGCTCTCTTT. Amino acids: CASSTTGNTEALF.

This clonotype was counted between two and nine times. This chain uses TRBV5-1 with TRBJ2-3, with 11 nucleotides matching TRBD2. The CDR3 runs to 16 residues. V was clipped by 7 bases and J by 0 bases; unmatched bases: 7. From germline, CDR1 is SGHRS and CDR2 YFSETQ. The DNA for the CDR3 is TGCGCCAGCCGCGTAGGGACTAGCGGTAGCACAGATACGCAGTATTTT. This gives the protein CASRVGTSGSTDTQYF.